This TCR beta chain was retrieved from a study of T cells in Graves' hyperthyroidism and ophthalmopathy. The overall study: Peripheral blood was collected at initial diagnosis, before any treatment.

TCR beta CDR3 sequences were amplified from RNA transcripts. TCR CDR3 regions were first amplified by RT-PCR with HTBI primers. TCRdb passed the multiplex PCR reads through MiXCR, listing each CDR3 protein once. This repertoire shows hundreds of thousands of distinct CDR3 sequences, 13% to 15% found once; its top ten account for roughly a tenth. When ophthalmopathy did not progress within 18 months, Graves' hyperthyroidism was considered stable. Lactation, pregnancy, other autoimmune disease or uncontrolled infection led to exclusion of patients. Fresh 10 ml peripheral blood yielded PBMCs. Trimming pared 3 bases from V and 4 bases from J, leaving 13 bases between. Germline CDR1 reads DFQATT; CDR2 reads SNEGSKA (reference sequence). The CDR3 extends over 14 amino acids.

Sequenced input: blood. This chain connects TRBV20-1 to TRBJ2-1; D not certain. This receptor was obtained from a woman aged 18 to 35 with Graves' hyperthyroidism. The DNA for the CDR3 is TGCAGTGCTAGTTTATTAGTGTGGTACAATGAGCAGTTCTTC. Translation gives CSASLLVWYNEQFF.